Here is one T cell receptor beta chain with its context. The V end was cut by 3 bases, the J end by 1 base, with 11 bases between. The CDR3 is 15 residues long. Germline V gives CDR1 ENHRY, CDR2 SYGVKD. The entry originates in a study of blood T cell repertoires in COVID-19. Measured with immunoSEQ multiplex PCR; TCRdb has only the in-frame clones, and not every one. The sample yields just over 95,000 clones, 85% to 90% seen once. The sequence was collected from a human donor in a cohort sampled during active COVID-19. V gene TRBV10-3 combines with J gene TRBJ2-3; D may be TRBD2 (6 bases). Source material: peripheral blood. CDR3 coding DNA: TGTGCCATCAGTGACGGGGGAACTGGCACAGATACGCAGTATTTT. It encodes CAISDGGTGTDTQYF.